The 14 T cell receptor beta chains in this list originate from one sample, sequenced in a study of OX40 agonist ivuxolimab in advanced cancers. Generated by immunoSEQ multiplex PCR, the TCRdb table keeps only in-frame clones and is missing some. The profile shows about 67,000 clones, around 90% of them singletons. The sample was CD4+ or CD8+ T cells sorted from blood, taken in a trial of the OX40 agonist ivuxolimab. These receptors were collected from an adult with an advanced solid tumor such as melanoma, head and neck, liver or kidney cancer.

The genes are TRBV4-1 and TRBJ2-7; TRBD2 might be the D (6 bases). With 4 bases removed from V and 5 bases from J, the gap between germline ends came to 12 bases. In germline, CDR1 is MGHRA, CDR2 YSYEKL. The CDR3 spans 13 residues. The CDR3 here is CASSPPSADEQYF. CDR3 DNA sequence: TGCGCCAGCAGCCCGCCTAGCGCTGACGAGCAGTACTTC.

This sequence joins TRBV9 and TRBJ1-3; tentatively, D is TRBD1 (5 bases). The CDR3 extends over 19 amino acids. Germline CDR1 reads SGDLS; CDR2 reads YYNGEE. Trimming took off 4 bases at V and 0 bases at J, with 23 bases between the two ends. The CDR3 region has the DNA TGTGCCAGCAGCACAAAACCAACGGGACTGACTTACTCTGGAAACACCATATATTTT. It specifies CASSTKPTGLTYSGNTIYF.

This chain joins TRBV5-1 and TRBJ2-1, with TRBD1 matching over 10 bases. The CDR3 covers 15 residues. CDR1 SGHRS and CDR2 YFSETQ come from the germline V gene. V shed 5 bases, J shed 6 bases, and the junction held 8 bases outside the gene matches. The CDR3 region is CASRPDRGLRNEQFF. CDR3 DNA: TGCGCCAGCAGACCCGACAGGGGGCTACGCAATGAGCAGTTCTTC.

V is TRBV7-9 and J is TRBJ2-5, with D maybe TRBD1 (5 bases). Looked up from germline, CDR1 is SEHNR and CDR2 is FQNEAQ (reference sequence). The V end lost 2 bases, the J end lost 3 bases, and 13 bases lay between the germline ends. The CDR3 contains 15 residues. The CDR3 DNA reads TGTGCCAGCAGCTTACGTGTCTCCAGGGAAGAGACCCAGTACTTC. It translates to CASSLRVSREETQYF.

The V gene is TRBV19, the J gene TRBJ1-2, with D uncertain. Germline V CDR1 and CDR2: LNHDA, SQIVND (reference sequence). CDR3 length: 15 amino acids. The ends were cut back, 6 bases at V and 2 bases at J, with 16 bases in the middle. CDR3 sequence: CASRDPWKGNYGYTF. CDR3 nucleotides: TGTGCCAGTAGGGACCCGTGGAAGGGAAACTATGGCTACACCTTC.

V is TRBV28 and J is TRBJ2-7; 7 bases line up with TRBD1. The junction had 4 bases not matched to a gene; V was cut back by 5 bases and J by 3 bases. CDR1 is MDHEN and CDR2 is SYDVKM in the germline V gene. The CDR3 totals 13 residues. The CDR3 sequence: CASSLGTDYEQYF. CDR3 DNA: TGTGCCAGCAGTCTCGGGACAGACTACGAGCAGTACTTC. Filled out from reference TRBV28 and TRBJ2-7, the complete variable domain reads DVKVTQSSRYLVKRTGEKVFLECVQDMDHENMFWYRQDPGLGLRLIYFSYDVKMKEKGDIPEGYSVSREKKERFSLILESASTNQTSMYLCASSLGTDYEQYFGPGTRLTVT.

On this clone itself: The identical CDR3 is also encoded by other nucleotide sequences in the sample. The chain has TRBV6-5 and TRBJ2-7; D might be TRBD2 (6 bases). This CDR3 contains 12 residues. Trimming removed 6 bases at V and 5 bases at J, with 11 bases between. CDR1 is MNHEY, CDR2 SVGAGI, per germline. CDR3 bases: TGTGCCAGCAGCCCCCGCGGGGACGAGCAGTACTTC. It yields the protein CASSPRGDEQYF.

The rearrangement links TRBV25-1 to TRBJ1-2, with unresolved D. Trimming cost V 2 bases and J 6 bases, with 13 bases left between them. From germline, CDR1 is MGHDK and CDR2 SYGVNS. This CDR3 is 14 amino acids long. CDR3: CASSEGGREDGYTF. As DNA, the CDR3 is TGTGCCAGCAGTGAAGGTGGGAGGGAGGATGGCTACACCTTC.

The chain couples TRBV7-8 to TRBJ2-7, with 9 bases identical to TRBD1. The CDR3 has 13 residues. Germline V CDR1 and CDR2: SGHVS, FQNEAQ. Trimming removed 5 bases from V and 7 bases from J; junction bases left unmatched: 6. CDR3 DNA: TGTGCCAGCAGCCCGACAGGGGGTGAAGAGCAGTACTTC. Protein: CASSPTGGEEQYF. The entire variable domain, with the rest obtained from reference TRBV7-8 and TRBJ2-7, is as follows: GAGVSQSPRYKVAKRGQDVALRCDPISGHVSLFWYQQALGQGPEFLTYFQNEAQLDKSGLPSDRFFAERPEGSVSTLKIQRTQQEDSAVYLCASSPTGGEEQYFGPGTRLTVT.

The rearrangement joins TRBV28 to TRBJ2-7; D remains ambiguous. The CDR3 covers 15 residues. Germline CDR1 reads MDHEN; CDR2 reads SYDVKM. V was trimmed by 7 bases and J by 2 bases, leaving 18 bases between them. The CDR3 nucleotides are TGTGCCAGCAAGTGGTCAGGTTATGGGCCCTACGAGCAGTACTTC. Translating it yields CASKWSGYGPYEQYF.

The chain uses TRBV11-2 and TRBJ1-5; D gene unclear. With 3 bases removed from V and 1 base from J, the gap between germline ends came to 16 bases. CDR1 SGHAT and CDR2 FQNNGV come from the germline V gene. This CDR3 is built from 17 residues. This CDR3 reads CASSFNGPRGSNQPQHF. CDR3 in DNA: TGTGCCAGCAGCTTCAACGGTCCGCGGGGAAGCAATCAGCCCCAGCATTTT. Filled out from reference TRBV11-2 and TRBJ1-5, the complete variable domain reads EAGVAQSPRYKIIEKRQSVAFWCNPISGHATLYWYQQILGQGPKLLIQFQNNGVVDDSQLPKDRFSAERLKGVDSTLKIQPAKLEDSAVYLCASSFNGPRGSNQPQHFGDGTRLSIL.

The CDR3 nucleotides read TGTGCCAGCAGTTACTCGGAGGGGCAGAGCTACGAGCAGTACTTC. It specifies CASSYSEGQSYEQYF. The chain combines TRBV6-6 with TRBJ2-7; a possible D gene is TRBD2 (6 bases). The CDR3 covers 15 residues. Trimming cost V 0 bases and J 3 bases, with 12 bases left between them. Germline loops: CDR1 MNHNY, CDR2 SVGAGI (reference sequence).

Written as DNA, the CDR3 is TGTGCCAGCAGCTTTGGGGGTAATGAGCAGTTCTTC. It encodes CASSFGGNEQFF. The chain is built from TRBV5-4 and TRBJ2-1, with D tentatively TRBD1 or TRBD2 (5 bases each). The V gene's germline CDR1 is SGHNT and CDR2 YYREEE (reference sequence). V lost 2 bases and J 7 bases, leaving 7 bases between the germline ends. This CDR3 is built from 12 residues.

The rearrangement uses TRBV6-1 and TRBJ1-1; D unclear. In germline, CDR1 is MNHNS, CDR2 SASEGT. This CDR3 is 18 amino acids long. Trimming took off 0 bases at V and 4 bases at J, with 21 bases between the two ends. The CDR3 sequence is CASSEALLGLGSATEAFF. Here the CDR3 DNA reads TGTGCCAGCAGTGAAGCGCTTCTAGGGCTGGGGTCGGCCACTGAAGCTTTCTTT.